This TCR beta chain was obtained from a study of blood T cell repertoires in COVID-19. The protocol was immunoSEQ multiplex PCR, while the TCRdb copy is restricted to in-frame clones and leaves out a portion. The sample shows about 79,000 clones, roughly 91% of them seen only once. Material for sequencing was peripheral blood. The clonotype originates from a man aged 70 or older with active or convalescent COVID-19.

The CDR3 bases are TGCGCCAGCAGCTTGGAGCGACAGGGGGGAACCGGGGAGCTGTTTTTT. Translating gives CASSLERQGGTGELFF. J is TRBJ2-2 and V is TRBV5-1; 9 bases are a match to TRBD1. CDR1 SGHRS and CDR2 YFSETQ come from the germline V gene. This CDR3 has 16 residues. After removal of 0 bases from V and 5 bases from J, the junction contained 5 bases not matched to a gene.